The 27 T cell receptor beta chains reported below all come from one sample, sequenced in a study of blood T cell repertoires in COVID-19. Sequenced by immunoSEQ multiplex PCR; TCRdb stores in-frame clones only, minus some. Counted here are around 32,000 clones, approximately 86% occurring once; the ten biggest clones make up about 5.9%. Sequenced sample: peripheral blood. The receptors come from a woman aged 80 or over with active or convalescent COVID-19.

The chain is built from TRBV5-4 and TRBJ2-7, with 9 bases that match TRBD2. Trimming at V came to 4 bases and at J to 3 bases, leaving 11 bases not matched to a gene. CDR3 length: 16 residues. From germline, CDR1 is SGHNT and CDR2 YYREEE (reference sequence). CDR3 DNA sequence: TGTGCCAGCAGCCTACCACGGCGAGCGGGGGGCTACGAGCAGTACTTC. It encodes CASSLPRRAGGYEQYF. Based on the CDR3 plus reference TRBV5-4 and TRBJ2-7, the full variable domain is ETGVTQSPTHLIKTRGQQVTLRCSSQSGHNTVSWYQQALGQGPQFIFQYYREEENGRGNFPPRFSGLQFPNYSSELNVNALELDDSALYLCASSLPRRAGGYEQYFGPGTRLTVT.

V usage is TRBV3-1 (or the pseudogene TRBV3-2) and J usage is TRBJ2-2, with 8 bases lining up with TRBD1. V gave up 4 bases and J gave up 6 bases; unmatched junction bases: 7. The CDR3 has 15 amino acids. Germline V CDR1 and CDR2: LGHDT, YNNKEL (reference sequence). The DNA for the CDR3 is TGTGCCAGCAGCCGGACCGGGACAGGTCCCGGGGAGCTGTTTTTT. This sequence encodes CASSRTGTGPGELFF.

This chain links TRBV5-8 with TRBJ2-7, with D possibly being TRBD2 (5 bases). This CDR3 is built from 13 residues. V was trimmed by 4 bases and J by 3 bases, leaving 11 bases between them. Germline lookup yields CDR1 SGHTS and CDR2 YDEGEE. Written as DNA, the CDR3 is TGTGCCAGCAGCCCGCGGGCGGGCTACGAGCAGTACTTC. Protein: CASSPRAGYEQYF.

The V call is TRBV23-1, the J call TRBJ2-1; 10 bases agree with TRBD2. TRBV23-1 is identified as an open reading frame with a role that is uncertain. V gave up 3 bases and J gave up 7 bases; unmatched junction bases: 9. This CDR3 comprises 16 residues. The CDR3 protein is CASSQHRAGGKNEQFF. The CDR3 DNA is TGCGCCAGCAGTCAGCACAGAGCGGGAGGGAAGAATGAGCAGTTCTTC.

The V gene is TRBV21-1, the J gene TRBJ1-1; the table's D call of TRBD1 was not tested on the DNA. TRBV21-1 is annotated as a pseudogene. The CDR3 is 16 amino acids. The CDR3 region is CASSKVADSMNTEAFF. The DNA of the CDR3 is TGTGCCAGCAGCAAAGTGGCAGACAGCATGAACACTGAAGCTTTCTTT.

This clone has only one observation. The V gene is TRBV13, the J gene TRBJ2-1; TRBD2 agrees at 9 bases. There are 16 residues in the CDR3. The germline V gene encodes CDR1 PRHDT and CDR2 FYEKMQ (reference sequence). The V segment lost 6 bases and the J segment 0 bases; nucleotides outside the gene matches: 6. CDR3 in DNA: TGTGCCAGCAGACAAAGCGGGGGGAGCTCCTACAATGAGCAGTTCTTC. Translating it yields CASRQSGGSSYNEQFF.

The chain carries TRBV9 and TRBJ2-2, with a weak D call TRBD2 (6 bases). In germline, CDR1 is SGDLS, CDR2 YYNGEE. The CDR3 is 14 amino acids. The germline V and J ends were trimmed by 0 bases and 6 bases, with 9 bases remaining between them. CDR3 in DNA: TGTGCCAGCAGCGTAGGGATAGCGGCCGGGGAGCTGTTTTTT. Its protein is CASSVGIAAGELFF.

This clone is a singleton in its sample. V is TRBV6-5 and J is TRBJ2-7; D gene uncertain. CDR1 is MNHEY and CDR2 is SVGAGI in the germline V gene. V was shortened by 4 bases and J by 4 bases, with 5 bases between the two germline ends. The CDR3 loop spans 11 amino acids. CDR3 in DNA: TGTGCCAGCAGTTCCGTTTACGAGCAGTACTTC. This encodes CASSSVYEQYF.

The rearrangement links TRBV2 to TRBJ1-5, with 9 positions matching TRBD1. The CDR3 is 16 amino acids. Losses at the gene ends were 5 bases for V and 9 bases for J; bases not matched to a gene: 14. CDR1 and CDR2 from the germline V gene are SNHLY and FYNNEI. The CDR3 DNA reads as TGTGCCAGCAGTCCACCGGGACAGGGAGGCCGTAGGCCCCAGCATTTT. It encodes CASSPPGQGGRRPQHF.

V is TRBV19 and J is TRBJ1-2; 10 bases are shared with TRBD1. From germline, CDR1 is LNHDA and CDR2 SQIVND (reference sequence). The CDR3 extends over 14 amino acids. V lost 6 bases, J lost 10 bases, and 11 bases stayed unmatched. CDR3 amino acids: CASRPDRGLQDYTF. The CDR3 coding sequence is TGTGCCAGTAGACCGGACAGGGGGTTGCAAGACTACACCTTC.

The chain links TRBV14 to TRBJ2-7; TRBD2 matches at 7 bases. The J segment lost 3 bases and the V segment lost 2 bases, leaving 4 bases of the junction unmatched. Germline CDR1 SGHDN, CDR2 FVKESK. This CDR3 comprises 14 residues. CDR3 nucleotides: TGTGCCAGCAGCCAAAATCTAGCGGACTACGAGCAGTACTTC. Residues: CASSQNLADYEQYF.

The chain has TRBV4-2 and TRBJ2-2, with D perhaps TRBD2 (5 bases). The V gene lost 4 bases and the J gene lost 1 base, with 10 bases spanning the gap. This CDR3 has 15 residues. The germline V gene has CDR1 LGHNA and CDR2 YNFKEQ. The CDR3 sequence is CASSLRTENTGELFF. Here the CDR3 DNA reads TGTGCCAGCAGCCTTAGGACTGAGAACACCGGGGAGCTGTTTTTT.

The V gene is TRBV4-1, the J gene TRBJ2-1; no clear D gene. Trimming pared 1 base from V and 6 bases from J, leaving 13 bases between. Germline assignment: CDR1 MGHRA and CDR2 YSYEKL. The CDR3 extends over 15 amino acids. CDR3 sequence (DNA): TGCGCCAGCAGCCAAGGGTCCGCCCGCGCCAATGAGCAGTTCTTC. This translates into CASSQGSARANEQFF.

The gene calls are TRBV4-2 and TRBJ2-1; a possible D gene is TRBD2 (6 bases). This CDR3 has 14 residues. V was trimmed by 5 bases and J by 6 bases, leaving 14 bases between them. CDR1 is LGHNA, CDR2 YNFKEQ, per germline. CDR3 amino acids: CASSIRLARNEQFF. The CDR3 region has the DNA TGTGCCAGCAGCATCCGCCTAGCGCGCAATGAGCAGTTCTTC.

The chain has TRBV5-1 and TRBJ2-1; the match to TRBD2 covers 9 bases. The CDR3 runs 14 residues. Germline loops: CDR1 SGHRS, CDR2 YFSETQ. The J segment lost 6 bases and the V segment lost 4 bases, leaving 5 bases of the junction unmatched. The CDR3 spells CASSPPTSGNEQFF. The DNA of the CDR3 is TGCGCCAGCAGCCCACCGACTAGCGGCAATGAGCAGTTCTTC.

The chain has TRBV28 and TRBJ2-5, with no clear D. The V end was cut by 6 bases, the J end by 5 bases, with 19 bases between. The germline V gene encodes CDR1 MDHEN and CDR2 SYDVKM. The CDR3 sequence is 15 residues long. CDR3 loop: CASSVTGRKIETQYF. The CDR3 nucleotides are TGTGCCAGCAGCGTCACGGGTCGCAAAATTGAGACCCAGTACTTC.

This chain joins TRBV28 and TRBJ2-1, with 7 nucleotides matching TRBD2. This CDR3 is built from 15 residues. The V segment lost 4 bases and the J segment 3 bases; nucleotides outside the gene matches: 6. CDR1 and CDR2 from the germline V gene are MDHEN and SYDVKM. In DNA, the CDR3 is TGTGCCAGCAGTTCAACTAGCGAGAACTACAATGAGCAGTTCTTC. Protein product: CASSSTSENYNEQFF.

V usage is TRBV15 and J usage is TRBJ2-3; TRBD2 matches at 16 bases. This CDR3 is 16 amino acids long. V shed 5 bases, J shed 7 bases, and the junction held 6 bases outside the gene matches. Germline CDR1 LNHNV, CDR2 YYDKDF (reference sequence). The CDR3 is CATSGGLAGGGNTQYF. Here the CDR3 DNA reads TGTGCCACCAGCGGGGGACTAGCGGGAGGGGGGAATACGCAGTATTTT.

This clone turned up a few times. The chain combines TRBV6-6 with TRBJ1-5; D uncertain. Germline V gene lookup returns CDR1 MNHNY and CDR2 SVGAGI (reference sequence). The CDR3 is 22 amino acids. V was trimmed by 5 bases and J by 7 bases, leaving 39 bases between them. The CDR3 coding sequence is TGTGCCAGCAGTCCAAGCCCCACGGGGAGCCCCGGGAAGCACCGCCGGATCCAGCCCCAGCATTTT. As protein: CASSPSPTGSPGKHRRIQPQHF.

The J gene is TRBJ2-7, the V gene TRBV2; TRBD1 matches at 12 bases. The CDR3 length is 14 residues. V was pared by 6 bases and J by 7 bases, with 7 bases of the junction left unmatched. The germline V gene encodes CDR1 SNHLY and CDR2 FYNNEI. CDR3 in DNA: TGTGCCAGCAGCGCCGGGACAGGGGGCTCTGAGCAGTACTTC. Protein product: CASSAGTGGSEQYF.

The chain has TRBV10-3 and TRBJ2-1; 9 bases are shared with TRBD1. CDR1 is ENHRY and CDR2 is SYGVKD in the germline V gene. V shed 4 bases, J shed 9 bases, and the junction held 13 bases outside the gene matches. CDR3 size: 16 residues. Here the CDR3 reads CAISGGQGTSMGEQFF. DNA for the CDR3: TGTGCCATCAGTGGAGGACAGGGGACATCCATGGGTGAGCAGTTCTTC.

The chain has TRBV9 and TRBJ1-5; 8 nucleotides line up with TRBD1. CDR3 size: 14 residues. Per germline, CDR1 SGDLS and CDR2 YYNGEE. V shed 4 bases and J 6 bases; nucleotides not matched to a gene: 6. The CDR3 here is CASSRTGNGQPQHF. The CDR3 DNA sequence: TGTGCCAGCAGCCGGACAGGGAACGGTCAGCCCCAGCATTTT.

V and J are TRBV7-9 and TRBJ2-5, with 12 bases that match TRBD2. Germline trimming cut 4 bases from V and 4 bases from J; bases unmatched to any gene: 10. CDR1 and CDR2 (germline): SEHNR, FQNEAQ (reference sequence). The CDR3 contains 17 residues. CDR3 protein: CASSSTGTSGPGETQYF. As DNA, the CDR3 is TGTGCCAGCAGCTCTACCGGGACTAGCGGGCCTGGAGAGACCCAGTACTTC. Variable domain in full (rest from reference TRBV7-9 and TRBJ2-5): DTGVSQNPRHKITKRGQNVTFRCDPISEHNRLYWYRQTLGQGPEFLTYFQNEAQLEKSRLLSDRFSAERPKGSFSTLEIQRTEQGDSAMYLCASSSTGTSGPGETQYFGPGTRLLVL.

This chain connects TRBV3-1 (or the pseudogene TRBV3-2) to TRBJ2-1; perhaps TRBD1 as D (5 bases). Looked up from germline, CDR1 is LGHDT and CDR2 is YNNKEL (reference sequence). The CDR3 has 14 residues. V was trimmed by 1 base and J by 4 bases, leaving 8 bases between them. This CDR3 is CASSQGTRYNEQFF. The DNA of the CDR3 is TGTGCCAGCAGCCAAGGGACACGGTACAATGAGCAGTTCTTC.

V gene TRBV10-3 combines with J gene TRBJ1-5, with 9 bases lining up with TRBD1. V lost 2 bases and J lost 7; bases outside the gene matches: 6. Germline CDR1 is ENHRY and CDR2 is SYGVKD. The CDR3 runs 15 residues. The DNA for the CDR3 is TGTGCCATCAGTGAGGGACAGGGGATCAGCCAGCCCCAGCATTTT. Encoded protein: CAISEGQGISQPQHF.

This chain uses TRBV18 with TRBJ2-5; a weak D match, TRBD2 (6 bases). Germline V lookup: CDR1 KGHSH, CDR2 LQKENI. The ends were cut back, 8 bases at V and 5 bases at J, with 15 bases in the middle. The CDR3 length is 13 residues. The CDR3 protein is CASHPTGGETQYF. CDR3 in DNA: TGTGCCAGCCACCCTACAGGAGGGGAGACCCAGTACTTC.

The chain joins TRBV4-1 to TRBJ1-6, with TRBD1 as a possible D gene (6 bases). The germline V and J ends were trimmed by 0 bases and 7 bases, with 25 bases remaining between them. Germline V gene lookup returns CDR1 MGHRA and CDR2 YSYEKL. This CDR3 has 20 amino acids. CDR3 loop: CASSQETAGFRGGRNSPLHF. CDR3 sequence (DNA): TGCGCCAGCAGCCAAGAAACCGCAGGGTTTCGCGGGGGGCGAAATTCACCCCTCCACTTT.